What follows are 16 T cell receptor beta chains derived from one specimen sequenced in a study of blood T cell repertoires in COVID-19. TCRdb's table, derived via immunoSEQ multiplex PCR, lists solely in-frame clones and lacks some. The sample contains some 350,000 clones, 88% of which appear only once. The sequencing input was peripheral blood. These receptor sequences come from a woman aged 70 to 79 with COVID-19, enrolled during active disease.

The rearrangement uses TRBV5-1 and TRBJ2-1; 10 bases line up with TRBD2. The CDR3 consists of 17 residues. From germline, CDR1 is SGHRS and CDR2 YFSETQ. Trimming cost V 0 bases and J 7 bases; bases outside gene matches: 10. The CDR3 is CASSLEGLAGGLNEQFF. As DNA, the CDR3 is TGCGCCAGCAGCTTGGAGGGCTTAGCGGGGGGATTGAATGAGCAGTTCTTC.

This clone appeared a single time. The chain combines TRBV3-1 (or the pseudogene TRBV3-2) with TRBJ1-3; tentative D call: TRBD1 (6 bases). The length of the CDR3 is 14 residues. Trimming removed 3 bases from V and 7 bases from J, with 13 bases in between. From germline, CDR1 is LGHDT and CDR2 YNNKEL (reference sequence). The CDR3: CASSQGGGVNTIYF. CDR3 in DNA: TGTGCCAGCAGCCAGGGGGGGGGCGTCAACACCATATATTTT.

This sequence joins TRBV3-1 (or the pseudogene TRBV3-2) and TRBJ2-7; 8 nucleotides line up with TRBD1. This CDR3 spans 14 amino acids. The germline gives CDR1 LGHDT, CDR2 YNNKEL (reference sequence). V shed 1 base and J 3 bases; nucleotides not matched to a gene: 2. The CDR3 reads CASSQGTGNYEQYF. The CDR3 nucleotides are TGTGCCAGCAGCCAAGGGACAGGGAACTACGAGCAGTACTTC.

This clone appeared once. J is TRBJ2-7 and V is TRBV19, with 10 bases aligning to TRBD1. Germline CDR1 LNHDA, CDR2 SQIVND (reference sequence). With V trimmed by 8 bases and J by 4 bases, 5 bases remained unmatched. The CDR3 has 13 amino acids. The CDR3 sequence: CASRGQGLYEQYF. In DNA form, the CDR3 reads TGTGCCAGTCGGGGACAGGGGCTATACGAGCAGTACTTC.

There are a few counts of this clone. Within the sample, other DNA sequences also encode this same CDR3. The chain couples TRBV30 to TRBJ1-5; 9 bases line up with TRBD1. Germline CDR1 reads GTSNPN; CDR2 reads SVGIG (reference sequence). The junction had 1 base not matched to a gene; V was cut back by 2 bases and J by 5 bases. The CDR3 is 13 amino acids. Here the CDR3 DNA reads TGTGCCTGGAGTAGACAGGGGGATCAGCCCCAGCATTTT. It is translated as CAWSRQGDQPQHF.

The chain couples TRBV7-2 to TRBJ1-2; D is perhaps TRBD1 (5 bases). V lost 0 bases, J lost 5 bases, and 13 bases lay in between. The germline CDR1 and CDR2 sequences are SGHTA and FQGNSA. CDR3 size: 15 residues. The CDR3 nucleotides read TGTGCCAGCAGCTTAGCGCACGGGGGAAATTATGGCTACACCTTC. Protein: CASSLAHGGNYGYTF.

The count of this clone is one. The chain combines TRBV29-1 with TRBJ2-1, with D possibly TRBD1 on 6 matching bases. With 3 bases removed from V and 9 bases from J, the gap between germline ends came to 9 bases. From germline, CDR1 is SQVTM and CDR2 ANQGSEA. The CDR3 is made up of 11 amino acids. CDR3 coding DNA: TGCAGCGTTGACAGGGGTGGTGAGCAGTTCTTC. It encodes CSVDRGGEQFF.

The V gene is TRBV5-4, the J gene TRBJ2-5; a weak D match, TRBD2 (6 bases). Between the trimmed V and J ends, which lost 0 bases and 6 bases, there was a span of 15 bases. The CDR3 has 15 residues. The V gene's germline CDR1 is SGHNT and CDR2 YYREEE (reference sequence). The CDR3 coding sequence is TGTGCCAGCAGCTTGGACTCGACGGGGGTACAGACCCAGTACTTC. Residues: CASSLDSTGVQTQYF. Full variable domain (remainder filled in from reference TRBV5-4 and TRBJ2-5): ETGVTQSPTHLIKTRGQQVTLRCSSQSGHNTVSWYQQALGQGPQFIFQYYREEENGRGNFPPRFSGLQFPNYSSELNVNALELDDSALYLCASSLDSTGVQTQYFGPGTRLLVL.

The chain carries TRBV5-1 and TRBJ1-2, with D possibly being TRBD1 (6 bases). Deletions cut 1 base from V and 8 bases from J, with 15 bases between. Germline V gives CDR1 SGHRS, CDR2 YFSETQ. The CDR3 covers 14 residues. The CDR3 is CASSLTGQGEGYTF. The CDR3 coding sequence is TGCGCCAGCAGCTTGACGGGACAAGGGGAGGGCTACACCTTC.

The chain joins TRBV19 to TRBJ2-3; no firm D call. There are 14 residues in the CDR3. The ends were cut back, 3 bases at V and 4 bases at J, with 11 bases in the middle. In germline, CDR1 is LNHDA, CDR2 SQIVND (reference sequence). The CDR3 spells CASSIRLDADTQYF. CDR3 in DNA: TGTGCCAGTAGTATTCGGCTAGACGCAGATACGCAGTATTTT.

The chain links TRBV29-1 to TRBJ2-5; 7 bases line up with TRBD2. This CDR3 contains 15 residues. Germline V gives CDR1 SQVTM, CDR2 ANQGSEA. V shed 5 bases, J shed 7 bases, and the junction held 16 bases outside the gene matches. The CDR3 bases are TGCAGCGTTCGCCGGAGTAGCGGGCACCAGGGGACCCAGTACTTC. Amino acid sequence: CSVRRSSGHQGTQYF.

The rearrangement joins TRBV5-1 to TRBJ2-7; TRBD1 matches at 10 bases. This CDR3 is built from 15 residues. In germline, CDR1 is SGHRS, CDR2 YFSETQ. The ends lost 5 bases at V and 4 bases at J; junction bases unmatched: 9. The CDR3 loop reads CASRILGQGGYEQYF. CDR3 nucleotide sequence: TGCGCCAGCAGAATATTAGGACAGGGGGGGTACGAGCAGTACTTC.

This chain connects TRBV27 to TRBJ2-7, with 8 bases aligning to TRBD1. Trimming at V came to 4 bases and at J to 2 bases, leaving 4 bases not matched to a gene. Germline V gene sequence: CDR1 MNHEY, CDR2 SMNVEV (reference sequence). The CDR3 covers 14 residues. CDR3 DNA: TGTGCCAGCAGTTCGAGGACAGGGACCTACGAGCAGTACTTC. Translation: CASSSRTGTYEQYF.

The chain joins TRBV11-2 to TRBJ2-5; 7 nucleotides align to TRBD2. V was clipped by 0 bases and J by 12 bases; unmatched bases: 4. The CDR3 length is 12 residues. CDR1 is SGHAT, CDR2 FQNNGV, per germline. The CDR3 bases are TGTGCCAGCAGCTTAGATGGGGGGGAGGAGTACTTC. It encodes CASSLDGGEEYF.

CDR3 sequence reads: CASSQSAGKGTEAFF. The CDR3 DNA is TGCGCCAGCAGCCAATCGGCAGGGAAGGGCACTGAAGCTTTCTTT. The chain recombines TRBV4-3 with TRBJ1-1; tentatively, D is TRBD1 (5 bases). Germline V lookup: CDR1 LGHNA, CDR2 YSLEER. This CDR3 is 15 amino acids long. The ends were cut back, 2 bases at V and 4 bases at J, with 14 bases in the middle.

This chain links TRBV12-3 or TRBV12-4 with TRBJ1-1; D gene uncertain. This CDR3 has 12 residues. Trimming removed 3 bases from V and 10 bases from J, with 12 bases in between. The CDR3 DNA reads TGTGCCAGCAGTTTGCGGGAAATCGGAGCTTTCTTT. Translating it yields CASSLREIGAFF.